What follows are 6 T cell receptor beta chains derived from one specimen sequenced in a study of molecular identifiers for immune sequencing clone quantification. TCRdb itself ran the PCR reads through MiXCR, one entry per CDR3 protein. Of nearly 55,000 distinct CDR3 sequences listed, just over 35% were seen once; the top ten hold 3% to 4.5%. The sample comprised naive CD8+ T cells from blood, with Jurkat cell RNA spiked in. The subset is: FACS-sorted CD8+CD4-CCR7+CD45RA+ naive T cells. The source of these receptors is a human donor in good health. Some libraries in this study had Jurkat cell RNA spiked in.

About this clonotype: A much larger clone lies a single base off, so this may be a read error. The V call is TRBV4-2, the J call TRBJ2-7, with TRBD2 as a possible D gene (5 bases). Germline V gene data show CDR1 as LGHNA and CDR2 as YNFKEQ. The CDR3 has 13 amino acids. The CDR3 nucleotides read TGTGCCAGCAGCCAAGCGGGTGACTACGGGCAGTACTTC. Protein sequence: CASSQAGDYGQYF.

For this clonotype: A much larger clone differs from this one at a single base, so this may be a read error. No conserved phenylalanine or tryptophan is present at the end of the CDR3, so a read error is the likely explanation. This chain links TRBV28 with TRBJ2-7, with a weak D call TRBD2 (6 bases). Germline CDR1 MDHEN, CDR2 SYDVKM. This CDR3 has 13 residues. The V end was cut by 4 bases, the J end by 3 bases, with 10 bases between. For the CDR3, the DNA is TGTGCCAGCAGTTCGATCGGGAGCTACGAGCAGTACCTC. It translates to CASSSIGSYEQYL.

This clonotype ranks as medium-sized. The gene calls are TRBV28 and TRBJ2-4; D ambiguous. V lost 5 bases to trimming and J lost 3 bases, with 14 bases between them. CDR1 and CDR2 (germline): MDHEN, SYDVKM. CDR3 length: 15 amino acids. Here the CDR3 DNA reads TGTGCCAGCAGTCCTCTACTATGGGGCAAAAACATTCAGTACTTC. It codes for CASSPLLWGKNIQYF.

This rearrangement joins TRBV19 to TRBJ2-5; D ambiguous. Trimming took 3 bases from V and 1 from J, leaving 6 bases between them. CDR3 length: 13 residues. Looked up from germline, CDR1 is LNHDA and CDR2 is SQIVND (reference sequence). CDR3 bases: TGTGCCAGTAGTATTGTCAGCCAAGAGACCCAGTACTTC. Its protein is CASSIVSQETQYF.

This clonotype was counted a few times. The chain combines TRBV19 with TRBJ2-3; TRBD2 aligns across 9 bases. Germline lookup yields CDR1 LNHDA and CDR2 SQIVND (reference sequence). The CDR3 runs to 14 residues. Losses at the gene ends were 7 bases for V and 1 base for J; bases not matched to a gene: 3. The CDR3 is CASTRTSGTDTQYF. The CDR3 DNA reads as TGTGCCAGTACCCGGACTAGCGGCACAGATACGCAGTATTTT.

This clonotype turned up a few times. The V call is TRBV12-3 or TRBV12-4, the J call TRBJ2-5; D call uncertain. The CDR3 covers 14 residues. Deletions cut 5 bases from V and 5 bases from J, with 15 bases between. The chain's CDR3 is CASSNGSIQETQYF. The CDR3, as DNA: TGTGCCAGCAGTAACGGATCGATCCAGGAGACCCAGTACTTC.